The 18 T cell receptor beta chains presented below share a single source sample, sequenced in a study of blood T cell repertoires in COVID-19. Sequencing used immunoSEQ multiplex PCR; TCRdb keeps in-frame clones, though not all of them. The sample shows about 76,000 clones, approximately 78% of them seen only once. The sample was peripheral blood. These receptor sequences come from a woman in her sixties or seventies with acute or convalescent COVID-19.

CDR3 region: CASSQDPLNTGELFF. The CDR3 region has the DNA TGCGCCAGCAGCCAAGATCCCCTGAACACCGGGGAGCTGTTTTTT. The chain uses TRBV4-3 and TRBJ2-2; D remains unclear. The CDR3 length is 15 residues. Germline values: CDR1 LGHNA, CDR2 YSLEER. Trimming cost V 0 bases and J 1 base, with 6 bases left between them.

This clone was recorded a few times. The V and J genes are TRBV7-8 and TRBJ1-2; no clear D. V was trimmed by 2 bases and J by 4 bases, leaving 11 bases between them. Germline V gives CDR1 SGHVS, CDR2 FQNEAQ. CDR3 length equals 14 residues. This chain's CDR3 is CASSLSDRSYGYTF. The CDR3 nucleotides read TGTGCCAGCAGCTTATCAGATAGGAGCTATGGCTACACCTTC.

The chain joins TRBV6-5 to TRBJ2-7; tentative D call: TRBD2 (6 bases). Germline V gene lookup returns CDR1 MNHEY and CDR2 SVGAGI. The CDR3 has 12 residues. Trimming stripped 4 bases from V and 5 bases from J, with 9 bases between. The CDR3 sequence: CASSSRGNEQYF. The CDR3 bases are TGTGCCAGCAGTTCACGGGGGAACGAGCAGTACTTC.

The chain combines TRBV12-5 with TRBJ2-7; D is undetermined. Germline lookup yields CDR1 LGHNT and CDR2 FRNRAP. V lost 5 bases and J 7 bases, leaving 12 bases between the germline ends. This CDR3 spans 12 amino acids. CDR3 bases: TGTGCTAGTGGTCGTACGATCAGGGAGCAGTACGTC. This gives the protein CASGRTIREQYV.

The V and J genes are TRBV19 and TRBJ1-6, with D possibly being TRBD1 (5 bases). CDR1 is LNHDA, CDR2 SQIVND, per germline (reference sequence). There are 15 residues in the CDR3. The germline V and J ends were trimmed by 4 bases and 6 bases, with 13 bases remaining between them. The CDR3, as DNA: TGTGCCAGTAGTAGTGGTGCAGGGATTAATTCACCCCTCCACTTT. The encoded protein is CASSSGAGINSPLHF.

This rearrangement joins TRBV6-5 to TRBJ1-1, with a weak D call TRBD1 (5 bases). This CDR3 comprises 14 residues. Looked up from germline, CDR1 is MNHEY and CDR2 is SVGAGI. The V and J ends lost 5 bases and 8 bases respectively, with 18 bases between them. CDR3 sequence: CASSPSSQGLEAFF. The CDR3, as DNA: TGTGCCAGCAGTCCTTCCTCGCAGGGACTCGAAGCTTTCTTT.

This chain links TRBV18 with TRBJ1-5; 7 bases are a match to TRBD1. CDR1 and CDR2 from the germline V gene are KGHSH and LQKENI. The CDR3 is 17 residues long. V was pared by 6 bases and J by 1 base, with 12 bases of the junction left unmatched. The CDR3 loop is CASSRGTGDSSNQPQHF. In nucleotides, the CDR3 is TGTGCCAGCTCCCGTGGTACAGGGGATTCAAGCAATCAGCCCCAGCATTTT.

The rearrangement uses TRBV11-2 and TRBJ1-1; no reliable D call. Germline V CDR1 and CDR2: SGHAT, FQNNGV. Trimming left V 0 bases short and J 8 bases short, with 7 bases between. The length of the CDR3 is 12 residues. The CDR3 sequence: CASSLDQVEAFF. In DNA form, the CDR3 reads TGTGCCAGCAGCTTAGATCAGGTCGAAGCTTTCTTT.

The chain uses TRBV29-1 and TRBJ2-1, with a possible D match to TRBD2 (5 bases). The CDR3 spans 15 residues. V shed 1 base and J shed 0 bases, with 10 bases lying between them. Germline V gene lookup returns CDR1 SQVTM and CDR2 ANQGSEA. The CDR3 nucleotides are TGCAGCGTTGAAGGGCGAGGGAGCTCCTACAATGAGCAGTTCTTC. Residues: CSVEGRGSSYNEQFF.

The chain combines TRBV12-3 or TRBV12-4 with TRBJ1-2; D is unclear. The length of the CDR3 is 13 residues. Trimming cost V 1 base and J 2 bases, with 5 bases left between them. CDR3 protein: CASSLGRNYGYTF. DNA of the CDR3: TGTGCCAGCAGTTTAGGCAGAAACTATGGCTACACCTTC.

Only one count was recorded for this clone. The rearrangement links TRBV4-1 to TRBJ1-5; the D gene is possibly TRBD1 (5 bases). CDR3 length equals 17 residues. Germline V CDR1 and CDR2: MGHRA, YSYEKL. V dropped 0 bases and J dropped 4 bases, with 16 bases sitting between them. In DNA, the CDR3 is TGCGCCAGCAGCCAAGAATCGGGGGGGGTTAGTAATCAGCCCCAGCATTTT. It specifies CASSQESGGVSNQPQHF.

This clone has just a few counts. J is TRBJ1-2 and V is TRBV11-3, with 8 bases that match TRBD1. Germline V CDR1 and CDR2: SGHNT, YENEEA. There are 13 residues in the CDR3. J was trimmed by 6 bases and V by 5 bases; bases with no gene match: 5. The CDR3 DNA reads TGTGCCAGCAGCCGGGGGACAGGTGATGGCTACACCTTC. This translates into CASSRGTGDGYTF.

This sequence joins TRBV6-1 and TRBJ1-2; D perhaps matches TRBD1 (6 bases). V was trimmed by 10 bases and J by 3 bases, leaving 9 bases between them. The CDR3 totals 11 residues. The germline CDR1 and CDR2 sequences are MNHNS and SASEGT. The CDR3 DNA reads TGTGCCACCAGACAGGACTATGGCTACACCTTC. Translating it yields CATRQDYGYTF.

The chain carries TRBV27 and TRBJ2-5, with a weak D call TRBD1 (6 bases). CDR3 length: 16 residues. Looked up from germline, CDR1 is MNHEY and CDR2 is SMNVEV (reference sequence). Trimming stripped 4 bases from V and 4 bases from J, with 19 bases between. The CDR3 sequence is CASSYARTANIETQYF. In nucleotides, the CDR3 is TGTGCCAGCAGTTATGCCCGGACAGCTAACATAGAGACCCAGTACTTC.

The CDR3 nucleotides read TGTGCCAGCAGTTACTCGAGGGAACCTGGAAACACCATATATTTT. Its translation is CASSYSREPGNTIYF. The rearrangement uses TRBV6-5 and TRBJ1-3; no clear D. Per germline, CDR1 MNHEY and CDR2 SVGAGI. The V end lost 0 bases, the J end lost 2 bases, and 8 bases lay between the germline ends. The CDR3 has 15 amino acids.

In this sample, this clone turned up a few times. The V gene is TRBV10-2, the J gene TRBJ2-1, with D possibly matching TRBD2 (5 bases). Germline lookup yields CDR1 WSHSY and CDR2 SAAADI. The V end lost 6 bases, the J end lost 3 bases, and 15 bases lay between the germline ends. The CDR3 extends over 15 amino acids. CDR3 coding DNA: TGCGCCAGCAGCCCGGGATCCGGAGGCTACAATGAGCAGTTCTTC. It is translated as CASSPGSGGYNEQFF.

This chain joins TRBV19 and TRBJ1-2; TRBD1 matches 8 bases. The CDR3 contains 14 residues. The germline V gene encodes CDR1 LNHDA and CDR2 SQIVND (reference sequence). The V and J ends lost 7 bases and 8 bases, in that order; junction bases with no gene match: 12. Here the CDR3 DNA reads TGTGCCAGTAACCCGGGACAGGCATTGGGCGGCTACACCTTC. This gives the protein CASNPGQALGGYTF. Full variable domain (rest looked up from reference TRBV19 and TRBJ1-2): DGGITQSPKYLFRKEGQNVTLSCEQNLNHDAMYWYRQDPGQGLRLIYYSQIVNDFQKGDIAEGYSVSREKKESFPLTVTSAQKNPTAFYLCASNPGQALGGYTFGSGTRLTVV.

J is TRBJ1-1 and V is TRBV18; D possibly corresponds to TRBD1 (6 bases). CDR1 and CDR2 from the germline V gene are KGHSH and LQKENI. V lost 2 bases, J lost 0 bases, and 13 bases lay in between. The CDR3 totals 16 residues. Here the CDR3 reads CASSPTVQGMNTEAFF. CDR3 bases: TGTGCCAGCTCACCAACCGTACAGGGAATGAACACTGAAGCTTTCTTT.